A selection of T cell receptor beta chains follows, all from one sample in a study of neurological immune-mediated disorders. Each CDR3 protein is one row after TCRdb ran MiXCR on the 5' RACE reads. Of some 50,000 distinct CDR3 sequences in the sample, over 15% were seen once. The sequenced sample was PBMCs. These receptors all stem from a man in his sixties in good health. The CDR3 runs from the conserved cysteine through the conserved F or W. The D gene is left open where the match is weak.

J | V | D | CDR3
TRBJ2-2 | TRBV2 | . | CASSISNTGELFF
TRBJ2-1 | TRBV7-2 | . | CASSFLQEQFF
TRBJ2-5 | TRBV10-3 | TRBD1 | CAISSGTGGEETQYF
TRBJ2-7 | TRBV20-1 | TRBD1 | CSARVGTGLPYEQYF
TRBJ2-2 | TRBV28 | TRBD1 | CDSVEGARELFF
TRBJ2-1 | TRBV20-1 | TRBD1 | CSAEGDRGYNEQFF
TRBJ2-7 | TRBV6-5 | TRBD1 | CASSSAGGYEQYF
TRBJ2-1 | TRBV3-1 | TRBD2 | CASSPSSGGWGNEQFF
TRBJ2-1 | TRBV7-6 | . | CASSFDMNNEQFF
TRBJ2-2 | TRBV5-1 | TRBD2 | CASSLAPRNSGSSTGELFF
TRBJ2-3 | TRBV20-1 | . | CSAPRLDTQYF
TRBJ2-2 | TRBV5-1 | TRBD2 | CASSLGLAAGELFF
TRBJ2-7 | TRBV20-1 | . | CSARGPKYEQYF
TRBJ1-6 | TRBV4-2 | . | CVSSQEVGESSPLHF
TRBJ2-3 | TRBV15 | . | CATSRLVGSPMDTQYF
TRBJ2-7 | TRBV7-2 | . | CASSPFGGGFEQYF
TRBJ2-3 | TRBV7-2 | . | CASSLNRDTQYF
TRBJ2-7 | TRBV6-5 | . | CASSYAAQDEQYF
TRBJ2-3 | TRBV7-2 | . | CASSATPKDTQYF
TRBJ2-2 | TRBV12-3/TRBV12-4 | . | CASSLQTGELFF
TRBJ1-4 | TRBV12-3/TRBV12-4 | . | CASSPTIWGEKLFF
TRBJ1-5 | TRBV6-5 | TRBD1 | CASSYDRDVIQPQHF
TRBJ2-3 | TRBV12-5 | TRBD2 | CASGLGLSSGSTDTQYF
TRBJ2-1 | TRBV7-2 | TRBD2 | CASSLDLGGGAPVEQFF
TRBJ1-5 | TRBV6-6 | . | CASSYELHQPQHF
TRBJ1-1 | TRBV10-3 | . | CAISEGGGNTEAFF
TRBJ2-5 | TRBV29-1 | TRBD1 | CSGGQSKETQYF
TRBJ1-4 | TRBV10-3 | . | CAISERVSGEKLFF
TRBJ2-3 | TRBV4-3 | TRBD2 | CASSQDGPSGSGTQYF
TRBJ2-5 | TRBV10-3 | TRBD2 | CAISEGGGGQETQYF
TRBJ2-7 | TRBV5-1 | TRBD1 | CASRPGQGVKEQYF
TRBJ2-7 | TRBV12-3/TRBV12-4 | TRBD2 | CASSSGLAGEQYF
TRBJ2-2 | TRBV20-1 | TRBD2 | CSAGGSNTGELFF
TRBJ1-5 | TRBV12-3/TRBV12-4 | TRBD1 | CASRPGQGTLQPQHF
TRBJ2-1 | TRBV20-1 | . | CSARVPRGGSSYNEQFF
TRBJ2-1 | TRBV7-3 | . | CASSFGTPSNEQFF
TRBJ2-3 | TRBV29-1 | . | CSVEGPLEDTQYF
TRBJ2-7 | TRBV5-1 | TRBD1 | CASRGTGGTYEQYF
TRBJ2-7 | TRBV20-1 | . | CSATPTGAGEQYF
TRBJ2-7 | TRBV12-3/TRBV12-4 | . | CASGTDYEQYF
TRBJ2-1 | TRBV20-1 | . | CSALTRTGRGGSYNEQFF
TRBJ1-2 | TRBV6-6 | TRBD1 | CASSYPGQGEYGYTF
TRBJ1-2 | TRBV12-3/TRBV12-4 | . | CASSLREGKGSLAF
TRBJ2-2 | TRBV29-1 | . | CSVETGHTGELFF
TRBJ2-7 | TRBV5-1 | . | CASSADGGRYMEQYF
TRBJ2-3 | TRBV5-1 | TRBD2 | CASSLDLAGYTDTQYF
TRBJ2-5 | TRBV6-6 | . | CAEGQGETQYF
TRBJ2-3 | TRBV29-1 | TRBD2 | CSVEGYLTSGRSDTQYF
TRBJ1-2 | TRBV5-6 | . | CASCQLSSTNYGYTF
TRBJ2-3 | TRBV7-3 | TRBD1 | CASSATGGWADTQYF